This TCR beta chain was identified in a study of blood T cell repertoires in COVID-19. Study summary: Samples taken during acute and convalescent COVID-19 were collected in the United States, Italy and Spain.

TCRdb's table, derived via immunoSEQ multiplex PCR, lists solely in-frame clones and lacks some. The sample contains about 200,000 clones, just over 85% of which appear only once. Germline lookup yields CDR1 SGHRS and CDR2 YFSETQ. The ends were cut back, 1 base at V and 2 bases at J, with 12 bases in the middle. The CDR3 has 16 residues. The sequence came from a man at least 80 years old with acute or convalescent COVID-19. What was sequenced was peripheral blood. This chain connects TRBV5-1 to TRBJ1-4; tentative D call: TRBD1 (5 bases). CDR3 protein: CASSLPQGSTNEKLFF. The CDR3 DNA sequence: TGCGCCAGCAGCTTGCCCCAGGGTTCGACTAATGAAAAACTGTTTTTT.